The next 23 T cell receptor beta chains were all read from a single sample in a study of technical replicates of blood from a handful of donors. Measured with immunoSEQ multiplex PCR; TCRdb has only the in-frame clones, and not every one. The repertoire has about 81,000 clones, 90% to 98% of them found once; the top ten carry 0.2%. The source material was T cells isolated from PBMCs. All receptors come from a human donor in good health.

The J gene is TRBJ2-7, the V gene TRBV10-1; 10 positions match TRBD2. This CDR3 is 15 amino acids long. The V and J ends lost 1 base and 3 bases, in that order; junction bases with no gene match: 3. Germline CDR1 is WNHNN and CDR2 is SYGVQD (reference sequence). The CDR3 sequence is CASSEWTSGIYEQYF. For the CDR3, the DNA is TGCGCCAGCAGTGAGTGGACTAGCGGAATCTACGAGCAGTACTTC.

This rearrangement joins TRBV6-5 to TRBJ2-7; 7 bases fit TRBD1. J lost 5 bases, V lost 4 bases, and 11 bases had no gene match. The CDR3 sequence is 15 residues long. Germline lookup yields CDR1 MNHEY and CDR2 SVGAGI. The CDR3 coding sequence is TGTGCCAGCAGTTCCCCCCCAGGGGGAGTCAACGAGCAGTACTTC. Translation gives CASSSPPGGVNEQYF.

CDR3 nucleotide sequence: TGCGCCAGCAGCCGGGGACAGGGGGCCGGGAGTGGCTACACCTTC. Translated, it gives CASSRGQGAGSGYTF. The rearrangement uses TRBV4-1 and TRBJ1-2; TRBD1 agrees at 12 bases. Unmatched junction bases numbered 7, after V lost 4 bases and J lost 7 bases. CDR3 length equals 15 residues. CDR1 is MGHRA, CDR2 YSYEKL, per germline.

This clone was seen a single time. This rearrangement joins TRBV4-1 to TRBJ2-7; TRBD2 aligns across 7 bases. This CDR3 region has 14 residues. V was pared by 4 bases and J by 3 bases, with 6 bases of the junction left unmatched. Germline assignment: CDR1 MGHRA and CDR2 YSYEKL. The CDR3 here is CASSLRTRDYEQYF. The CDR3 region has the DNA TGCGCCAGCAGCCTTCGGACTAGGGACTACGAGCAGTACTTC.

The CDR3 spells CSVEGRQAYNEQFF. The CDR3 DNA reads as TGCAGCGTTGAAGGCAGGCAGGCCTACAATGAGCAGTTCTTC. The V gene is TRBV29-1, the J gene TRBJ2-1; no clear D. Germline lookup yields CDR1 SQVTM and CDR2 ANQGSEA. V dropped 1 base and J dropped 2 bases, with 9 bases sitting between them. The CDR3 runs 14 residues.

The genes are TRBV5-1 and TRBJ1-2, with TRBD1 matching 7 bases. The CDR3 covers 13 residues. V was pared by 1 base and J by 8 bases, with 5 bases of the junction left unmatched. Looked up from germline, CDR1 is SGHRS and CDR2 is YFSETQ. CDR3 loop: CASSLTGVDGYTF. For the CDR3, the DNA is TGCGCCAGCAGCTTGACAGGGGTTGACGGCTACACCTTC.

The chain uses TRBV4-1 and TRBJ2-3; 12 bases are shared with TRBD1. CDR1 and CDR2 from the germline V gene are MGHRA and YSYEKL. This CDR3 comprises 16 residues. The trim removed 2 bases at V and 4 bases at J, leaving 4 bases unmatched. This CDR3 reads CASSQLGQGAPDTQYF. The CDR3 DNA sequence: TGCGCCAGCAGCCAACTGGGACAGGGGGCCCCAGATACGCAGTATTTT.

The chain joins TRBV14 to TRBJ2-5, with 7 bases lining up with TRBD1. Germline lookup yields CDR1 SGHDN and CDR2 FVKESK. This CDR3 comprises 16 residues. The V gene end was trimmed by 1 base and the J gene end by 4 bases; junction bases not matched to a gene: 9. The chain's CDR3 is CASSQGTGVKGETQYF. CDR3 nucleotides: TGTGCCAGCAGCCAAGGGACAGGCGTTAAGGGAGAGACCCAGTACTTC.

The J gene is TRBJ2-5, the V gene TRBV5-6; 11 nucleotides line up with TRBD2. The CDR3 loop spans 16 amino acids. Germline assignment: CDR1 SGHDT and CDR2 YYEEEE. V shed 3 bases and J 4 bases; nucleotides not matched to a gene: 8. CDR3 protein: CASSSGLAERLETQYF. CDR3 bases: TGTGCCAGCAGCTCGGGACTAGCGGAGAGATTAGAGACCCAGTACTTC. The whole variable domain, remainder taken from reference TRBV5-6 and TRBJ2-5, is DAGVTQSPTHLIKTRGQQVTLRCSPKSGHDTVSWYQQALGQGPQFIFQYYEEEERQRGNFPDRFSGHQFPNYSSELNVNALLLGDSALYLCASSSGLAERLETQYFGPGTRLLVL.

The V and J genes are TRBV11-2 and TRBJ2-5, with 7 bases aligning to TRBD1. The CDR3 extends over 12 amino acids. Germline V gene data show CDR1 as SGHAT and CDR2 as FQNNGV. V was clipped by 4 bases and J by 5 bases; unmatched bases: 1. DNA of the CDR3: TGTGCCAGCAGCTCGACAGGGGAGACCCAGTACTTC. This gives the protein CASSSTGETQYF.

The rearrangement uses TRBV5-1 and TRBJ2-7, with D perhaps matching TRBD1 (6 bases). V lost 4 bases and J 3 bases, leaving 11 bases between the germline ends. Germline V gene data show CDR1 as SGHRS and CDR2 as YFSETQ. The CDR3 spans 13 residues. The CDR3 region has the DNA TGCGCCAGCAGCCGACAGGAGGACTACGAGCAGTACTTC. Protein: CASSRQEDYEQYF.

The chain couples TRBV5-6 to TRBJ2-6, with a possible D match to TRBD2 (5 bases). V dropped 0 bases and J dropped 0 bases, with 7 bases sitting between them. CDR1 and CDR2 from the germline V gene are SGHDT and YYEEEE. CDR3 length: 16 amino acids. This CDR3 is CASSLEAGSGANVLTF. Here the CDR3 DNA reads TGTGCCAGCAGCTTGGAGGCGGGCTCTGGGGCCAACGTCCTGACTTTC.

The CDR3 DNA sequence: TGTGCCAGCAGTTTATACGGGAAAACCTACGAGCAGTACTTC. The encoded protein is CASSLYGKTYEQYF. The chain recombines TRBV27 with TRBJ2-7; perhaps TRBD2 as D (5 bases). The CDR3 loop spans 14 amino acids. The V end was cut by 1 base, the J end by 2 bases, with 9 bases between. Per germline, CDR1 MNHEY and CDR2 SMNVEV (reference sequence).

This rearrangement joins TRBV15 to TRBJ2-4; no firm D call. Trimming cost V 8 bases and J 0 bases, with 20 bases left between them. Germline CDR1 LNHNV, CDR2 YYDKDF (reference sequence). The CDR3 loop spans 17 amino acids. The CDR3 protein is CATGPPPALIAKNIQYF. CDR3 bases: TGTGCCACCGGCCCCCCACCTGCTCTGATAGCCAAAAACATTCAGTACTTC.

The rearrangement links TRBV6-1 to TRBJ2-7; D unclear. Germline V lookup: CDR1 MNHNS, CDR2 SASEGT. Trimming removed 2 bases from V and 4 bases from J, with 9 bases in between. CDR3 length equals 13 residues. Here the CDR3 DNA reads TGTGCCAGCAGTGAAAGCCGAATGTACGAGCAGTACTTC. Protein product: CASSESRMYEQYF.

This chain links TRBV5-4 with TRBJ1-2; D unresolved. Germline CDR1 SGHNT, CDR2 YYREEE (reference sequence). Trimming cost V 6 bases and J 3 bases, with 12 bases left between them. The CDR3 runs 13 residues. Here the CDR3 DNA reads TGTGCCAGCAAGGAGATAACGGACTATGGCTACACCTTC. Amino acid sequence: CASKEITDYGYTF.

This clone was seen only a few times. The chain is built from TRBV10-1 and TRBJ2-1; 7 nucleotides match TRBD1. Germline lookup yields CDR1 WNHNN and CDR2 SYGVQD (reference sequence). There are 14 residues in the CDR3. The trim removed 7 bases at V and 1 base at J, leaving 4 bases unmatched. CDR3 nucleotides: TGCGCCAGCACAGCAGGGGGATCCTACAATGAGCAGTTCTTC. Translated: CASTAGGSYNEQFF.

The V call is TRBV4-1, the J call TRBJ2-7; TRBD2 matches at 11 bases. The length of the CDR3 is 17 residues. Germline CDR1 and CDR2: MGHRA and YSYEKL. Trimming removed 5 bases from V and 2 bases from J; junction bases left unmatched: 11. The CDR3 region is CASSSPPSGRLPYEQYF. CDR3 nucleotides: TGCGCCAGCAGCTCCCCCCCTAGCGGGAGGCTTCCCTACGAGCAGTACTTC.

This clone was counted once. V gene TRBV19 combines with J gene TRBJ1-5; D is perhaps TRBD1 (5 bases). There are 17 residues in the CDR3. The germline CDR1 and CDR2 sequences are LNHDA and SQIVND (reference sequence). V lost 1 base and J 3 bases, leaving 16 bases between the germline ends. The CDR3 DNA follows: TGTGCCAGTAGTATAGGCCAGGGATCGAGCCACAATCAGCCCCAGCATTTT. Protein: CASSIGQGSSHNQPQHF.

The chain uses TRBV7-9 and TRBJ2-1, with 10 bases that match TRBD2. The V and J ends lost 1 base and 6 bases, in that order; junction bases with no gene match: 0. Germline CDR1 SEHNR, CDR2 FQNEAQ (reference sequence). The CDR3 consists of 14 residues. The CDR3, as DNA: TGTGCCAGCAGCTTAGGACTAGCGGGCAATGAGCAGTTCTTC. Translating it yields CASSLGLAGNEQFF.

The chain couples TRBV29-1 to TRBJ2-2, with D uncertain. CDR1 SQVTM and CDR2 ANQGSEA come from the germline V gene. The CDR3 extends over 15 amino acids. Between the trimmed V and J ends, which lost 5 bases and 1 base, there was a span of 14 bases. The CDR3 DNA follows: TGCAGCGTTATTAAGCGACCCGGGAACACCGGGGAGCTGTTTTTT. This encodes CSVIKRPGNTGELFF.

The V gene is TRBV5-4, the J gene TRBJ2-2; TRBD1 matches at 8 bases. Per germline, CDR1 SGHNT and CDR2 YYREEE (reference sequence). The CDR3 length is 15 residues. V lost 5 bases and J lost 6; bases outside the gene matches: 9. The CDR3 here is CASSHPGGSSGELFF. The CDR3 nucleotides read TGTGCCAGCAGTCATCCAGGGGGCAGTTCCGGGGAGCTGTTTTTT.

V is TRBV4-2 and J is TRBJ2-7, with 10 bases identical to TRBD2. Germline V gene lookup returns CDR1 LGHNA and CDR2 YNFKEQ. The CDR3 consists of 19 residues. Losses at the gene ends were 0 bases for V and 0 bases for J; bases not matched to a gene: 11. CDR3: CASSQDPAGGTRSSYEQYF. In DNA, the CDR3 is TGTGCCAGCAGCCAAGATCCAGCGGGAGGGACTAGGAGCTCCTACGAGCAGTACTTC.